Listed below are T cell receptor beta chains from one sample, sequenced in a study of blood T cell repertoires in COVID-19. Using immunoSEQ multiplex PCR, the repertoire was profiled, and TCRdb retains in-frame clones only, with some absent. The profile covers almost 300,000 clones, with under 90% appearing a single time and roughly 10% taken by the ten largest. Sequences were obtained from peripheral blood. All receptors come from a woman aged 25 to 45 with COVID-19, enrolled during active disease. The CDR3 runs from the conserved cysteine through the conserved F or W. The D gene is left open where the match is weak. The size entry is marked missing in some rows and otherwise reads once, few, many or a size class.

len	abundance	v_gene	d_gene	j_gene	CDR3aa	CDR3nt
16	NA	TRBV28	NA	TRBJ2-6	CASLYLDRSRANVLTF	TGTGCCAGCCTTTACCTCGACAGGTCGAGGGCCAACGTCCTGACTTTC
14	NA	TRBV29-1	NA	TRBJ2-3	CSVKPSSGGDTQYF	TGCAGCGTCAAACCCTCCTCAGGGGGGGATACGCAGTATTTT
17	NA	TRBV28	NA	TRBJ2-3	CASSFEGVGPYTDTQYF	TGTGCCAGCAGTTTCGAGGGAGTAGGGCCCTACACAGATACGCAGTATTTT
15	NA	TRBV3-1/TRBV3-2	NA	TRBJ1-2	CASSPLIQGNYGYTF	TGTGCCAGCAGCCCTCTTATACAGGGCAACTATGGCTACACCTTC
14	NA	TRBV5-1	TRBD2	TRBJ2-1	CASSRWTSENEQFF	TGCGCCAGCAGCAGGTGGACTAGCGAAAATGAGCAGTTCTTC
10	few	TRBV28	NA	TRBJ2-1	CASRRGWEFF	TGTGCCAGCAGAAGGGGTTGGGAGTTCTTC
14	NA	TRBV3-1/TRBV3-2	NA	TRBJ1-5	CASSRLGGNQPQHF	TGTGCCAGCAGCCGCCTCGGGGGCAATCAGCCCCAGCATTTT
15	once	TRBV5-1	NA	TRBJ1-4	CASSLAVRENEKLFF	TGCGCCAGCAGCTTGGCCGTCAGGGAAAATGAAAAACTGTTTTTT
15	NA	TRBV7-9	TRBD1	TRBJ1-5	CASSQGQGGNQPQHF	TGTGCCAGCAGCCAAGGTCAGGGGGGCAATCAGCCCCAGCATTTT
16	NA	TRBV5-1	NA	TRBJ1-2	CASSLVPGGSTGGYTF	TGCGCCAGCAGCTTGGTCCCGGGGGGCAGTACTGGTGGCTACACCTTC
12	NA	TRBV14	NA	TRBJ1-2	CASSPGRVGYTF	TGTGCCAGCAGCCCCGGGCGGGTTGGCTACACCTTC
14	NA	TRBV2	NA	TRBJ2-5	CASIHYVAQETQYF	TGTGCCAGCATCCACTATGTCGCTCAAGAGACCCAGTACTTC
15	NA	TRBV6-1	NA	TRBJ1-4	CASSDRRTWDGKLFF	TGTGCCAGCAGTGACCGCCGGACTTGGGATGGAAAACTGTTTTTT
15	NA	TRBV7-7	TRBD2	TRBJ2-1	CASSLLAGGYNEQFF	TGTGCCAGCAGCTTATTAGCGGGGGGGTACAATGAGCAGTTCTTC
17	NA	TRBV7-2	TRBD2	TRBJ2-3	CASSDNLRGGWGDTQYF	TGTGCCAGCAGCGACAACCTGCGGGGGGGCTGGGGAGATACGCAGTATTTT
15	NA	TRBV7-9	TRBD1	TRBJ1-4	CASSRTGGTNEKLFF	TGTGCCAGCAGTCGAACAGGGGGCACTAATGAAAAACTGTTTTTT
14	NA	TRBV5-1	TRBD1	TRBJ2-7	CASSLGTGTYEQYF	TGCGCCAGCAGCCTCGGGACAGGTACCTACGAGCAGTACTTC
14	NA	TRBV24-1	NA	TRBJ2-3	CATSDGGWTDTQYF	TGTGCCACCAGTGATGGCGGGTGGACAGATACGCAGTATTTT
15	NA	TRBV27	TRBD2	TRBJ2-3	CATLTSAGSGDTQYF	TGTGCCACCTTGACTAGCGCCGGAAGTGGAGATACGCAGTATTTT
16	NA	TRBV28	NA	TRBJ2-7	CASSFLNEALENEQYF	TGTGCCAGCAGTTTCTTGAACGAGGCACTGGAAAACGAGCAGTACTTC
15	NA	TRBV11-2	TRBD2	TRBJ2-3	CASSTRSGGGDTQYF	TGTGCCAGCAGCACCCGTAGCGGGGGAGGGGATACGCAGTATTTT
14	NA	TRBV19	NA	TRBJ2-1	CASSMGGRYNEQFF	TGTGCCAGTAGTATGGGGGGGCGGTACAATGAGCAGTTCTTC
15	NA	TRBV5-1	NA	TRBJ2-5	CASSALPGTQETQYF	TGCGCCAGCAGCGCCCTTCCGGGTACCCAAGAGACCCAGTACTTC
16	NA	TRBV7-2	NA	TRBJ1-5	CASSLKEGRGNQPQHF	TGTGCCAGCAGCTTAAAGGAGGGGCGAGGCAATCAGCCCCAGCATTTT
15	once	TRBV24-1	TRBD1	TRBJ1-5	CATSDLDRVTQPQHF	TGTGCCACCAGTGATCTGGACAGGGTAACTCAGCCCCAGCATTTT
16	NA	TRBV6-1	NA	TRBJ1-6	CASSAGTHTANSPLHF	TGTGCCAGCAGTGCCGGGACACACACCGCTAATTCACCCCTCCACTTT
17	NA	TRBV19	NA	TRBJ2-2	CASRLPGGAVNTGELFF	TGTGCCAGTAGGTTACCTGGGGGGGCCGTTAACACCGGGGAGCTGTTTTTT
15	NA	TRBV11-2	TRBD2	TRBJ2-7	CASSLGLAGSYEQYF	TGTGCCAGCAGCTTAGGGCTAGCGGGTTCCTACGAGCAGTACTTC
14	NA	TRBV5-4	NA	TRBJ2-3	CASSLWGPADTQYF	TGTGCCAGCAGCCTTTGGGGGCCGGCGGATACGCAGTATTTT
15	NA	TRBV2	NA	TRBJ1-5	CASSPSLGRGQPQHF	TGTGCCAGCAGCCCTTCCCTGGGGCGCGGTCAGCCCCAGCATTTT
16	NA	TRBV6-1	NA	TRBJ1-2	CASSGGARRPNYGYTF	TGTGCCAGCAGTGGGGGAGCCCGGAGGCCTAACTATGGCTACACCTTC
14	NA	TRBV27	NA	TRBJ1-4	CASSTRSGGEKLFF	TGTGCCAGCAGTACTAGGTCCGGCGGTGAAAAACTGTTTTTT
17	NA	TRBV19	TRBD1	TRBJ1-4	CASTAFRSGQRHEKLFF	TGTGCCAGTACCGCATTCCGATCGGGACAGCGGCATGAAAAACTGTTTTTT
16	NA	TRBV19	TRBD1	TRBJ1-4	CASSVGLGQGAEKLFF	TGTGCCAGTAGTGTGGGCCTTGGACAGGGGGCCGAAAAACTGTTTTTT
16	NA	TRBV7-9	TRBD1	TRBJ2-2	CASSLGAGGAPGELFF	TGTGCCAGCAGCTTAGGGGCAGGGGGCGCCCCCGGGGAGCTGTTTTTT
12	NA	TRBV27	NA	TRBJ1-5	CASSSQGQPQHF	TGTGCCAGCAGTTCACAGGGTCAGCCCCAGCATTTT
14	NA	TRBV6-4	NA	TRBJ1-1	CASSDKGVDTEAFF	TGTGCCAGCAGTGACAAGGGGGTTGACACTGAAGCTTTCTTT
15	NA	TRBV4-1	TRBD2	TRBJ2-3	CASSQGIPGLGAQYF	TGCGCCAGCAGCCAAGGGATTCCGGGACTAGGCGCGCAGTATTTT
14	few	TRBV5-1	TRBD2	TRBJ2-1	CASTLAGRYNEQFF	TGCGCCAGCACTCTAGCGGGGAGATACAATGAGCAGTTCTTC
14	NA	TRBV28	TRBD1	TRBJ1-4	CASSPTGANEKLFF	TGTGCCAGCAGTCCGACAGGGGCTAATGAAAAACTGTTTTTT